This T cell receptor beta chain was documented in a study of shared clonotypes between healthy human individuals. Study in general: The plates for each donor numbered three CD4 naive, three CD4 memory, two CD8 naive and one CD8 memory.

Study-wide results and limits: Rarefaction gave evidence that sorted-subset sequencing remained incomplete despite large depth. Collection of samples was limited to blood; tissue repertoires likely differ.

Under the authors' procedure: Filtering of immunoSEQ junctional sequences could not match full-length read filtering. The table came from immunoSEQ multiplex PCR; TCRdb's copy has only in-frame clones and leaves some out. V and J calls and clone size come straight from that table; D and trimming were deduced from the DNA. The sample holds about 2.1 million clones, 93% seen once. CD45RO-negative CD8 cells positively selected for CCR7 made up the naive population, which excluded terminally differentiated effector memory CD45RA+ cells. As to this clone: Its matching antigen is unknown.

This clonotype was sampled from a man between 18 and 35 years old in good health. Some clones in this sample may be carry-over from other donors' samples. The sequenced material came from naive CD8+ T cells from PBMCs.

Here the CDR3 reads CASSQSGNLYNEQFF. The CDR3 bases are TGTGCCAGCAGCCAAAGCGGAAATCTCTACAATGAGCAGTTCTTC. V gene TRBV2 combines with J gene TRBJ2-1; the D gene is possibly TRBD2 (5 bases). CDR3 length equals 15 residues. V dropped 6 bases and J dropped 3 bases, with 15 bases sitting between them. The germline V gene encodes CDR1 SNHLY and CDR2 FYNNEI.